What follows are 28 T cell receptor beta chains derived from one specimen sequenced in a study of CD8 T cells in Susac syndrome. CD27 and CD45RA staining defined memory subsets for TEMRA sorting. An amount of RNA that ranged from roughly 0.45 to 1 ug was reverse transcribed with random hexamers. TCRdb re-called the immunoSEQ multiplex PCR reads through MiXCR, storing one row per CDR3 protein. Of a few thousand distinct CDR3 sequences in the sample, just under 75% were seen once. The sample taken for sequencing was CD8+ TEMRA cells from PBMCs. The sample's subset: FACS-sorted terminally differentiated effector memory CD8+ T cells re-expressing CD45RA (CD8+ TEMRA). The receptors shown here come from a human donor with Susac syndrome.

Turning to this clonotype: A clone one base away is much larger, so this may be a read error. J is TRBJ2-7 and V is TRBV29-1; tentatively, D is TRBD2 (5 bases). Germline loops: CDR1 SQVTM, CDR2 ANQGSEA. The V end lost 7 bases, the J end lost 0 bases, and 13 bases lay between the germline ends. This CDR3 region has 13 residues. CDR3 in amino acids: CSESCGHSYEQYV. As DNA, the CDR3 is TGCAGCGAGTCATGCGGGCACTCCTACGAGCAGTACGTC.

The chain employs TRBV12-5 and TRBJ1-1; 7 bases align to TRBD1. The CDR3 covers 16 residues. The ends lost 2 bases at V and 5 bases at J; junction bases unmatched: 11. CDR1 and CDR2 (germline): LGHNT, FRNRAP. The CDR3 reads CASGLIPTGSSTEAFF. The CDR3 bases are TGTGCTAGTGGTTTGATCCCGACAGGGAGTTCGACTGAAGCTTTCTTT.

V is TRBV7-2 and J is TRBJ2-1; D gene unclear. The germline gives CDR1 SGHTA, CDR2 FQGNSA. The ends were cut back, 1 base at V and 4 bases at J, with 8 bases in the middle. This CDR3 is built from 14 residues. The DNA of the CDR3 is TGTGCCAGCAGCTTAGTCGTGGATTACAATGAGCAGTTCTTC. The encoded protein is CASSLVVDYNEQFF. The complete variable domain, with remaining parts taken from reference TRBV7-2 and TRBJ2-1, reads GAGVSQSPSNKVTEKGKDVELRCDPISGHTALYWYRQSLGQGLEFLIYFQGNSAPDKSGLPSDRFSAERTGGSVSTLTIQRTQQEDSAVYLCASSLVVDYNEQFFGPGTRLTVL.

This CDR3 reads CASFFFYEQYF. The CDR3 DNA follows: TGTGCCAGCTTTTTTTTCTACGAGCAGTACTTC. The chain links TRBV28 to TRBJ2-7; no clear D gene. This CDR3 comprises 11 residues. The germline CDR1 and CDR2 sequences are MDHEN and SYDVKM. The V end lost 8 bases, the J end lost 3 bases, and 8 bases lay between the germline ends. The full variable domain, in which reference TRBV28 and TRBJ2-7 provide the parts outside the CDR3, is DVKVTQSSRYLVKRTGEKVFLECVQDMDHENMFWYRQDPGLGLRLIYFSYDVKMKEKGDIPEGYSVSREKKERFSLILESASTNQTSMYLCASFFFYEQYFGPGTRLTVT.

The chain has TRBV2 and TRBJ1-6, with unresolved D. The ends were cut back, 4 bases at V and 11 bases at J, with 12 bases in the middle. CDR1 and CDR2 (germline): SNHLY, FYNNEI. The CDR3 runs to 13 residues. The CDR3 nucleotides read TGTGCCAGCAGTGTGTGGATATTTACACCCCTCCACTTT. Protein sequence: CASSVWIFTPLHF. Using reference TRBV2 and TRBJ1-6 for the parts outside the CDR3, the full variable domain is EPEVTQTPSHQVTQMGQEVILRCVPISNHLYFYWYRQILGQKVEFLVSFYNNEISEKSEIFDDQFSVERPDGSNFTLKIRSTKLEDSAMYFCASSVWIFTPLHFGNGTRLTVT.

The chain couples TRBV12-3 or TRBV12-4 to TRBJ2-1; D gene ambiguous. The length of the CDR3 is 15 residues. Trimming stripped 1 base from V and 7 bases from J, with 14 bases between. The CDR3: CASSLGDLGFNEQFF. CDR3 nucleotides: TGTGCCAGCAGTTTAGGGGATTTGGGGTTTAATGAGCAGTTCTTC.

Within the sample, this clonotype is large (0.1 to 1%). V gene TRBV11-2 combines with J gene TRBJ2-1, with a weak D call TRBD1 (6 bases). Germline V gene lookup returns CDR1 SGHAT and CDR2 FQNNGV. Deletions cut 4 bases from V and 3 bases from J, with 10 bases between. The CDR3 extends over 14 amino acids. Here the CDR3 DNA reads TGTGCCAGCAGCTCTGTGGACAGCTACAATGAGCAGTTCTTC. It is translated as CASSSVDSYNEQFF.

This rearrangement joins TRBV1 to TRBJ2-7; the table's D gene call, TRBD2, was not cross checked with the DNA. TRBV1 is described as a pseudogene. The CDR3 length is 17 residues. The CDR3 coding sequence is TGCACCAGCAGCCTCCTGCTGAGGGAGGTCGAGGTTGACGAGCAGTACTTC. Encoded protein: CTSSLLLREVEVDEQYF.

V and J are TRBV9 and TRBJ2-3; possibly TRBD2 for D (6 bases). This CDR3 has 14 residues. V was trimmed by 1 base and J by 3 bases, leaving 9 bases between them. CDR1 and CDR2 (germline): SGDLS, YYNGEE. The CDR3 reads CASSVLSGTDTQYF. In DNA, the CDR3 is TGTGCCAGCAGCGTACTCAGCGGGACAGATACGCAGTATTTT.

For the CDR3, the DNA is TGTGCCAGCAGTGCAGGGTTTTCCTACGAGCAGTACTTC. This encodes CASSAGFSYEQYF. The chain has TRBV27 and TRBJ2-7; D is possibly TRBD1 (5 bases). The CDR3 length is 13 residues. Germline CDR1 is MNHEY and CDR2 is SMNVEV (reference sequence). The V end lost 5 bases, the J end lost 1 base, and 9 bases lay between the germline ends.

Worth noting for this clonotype: Sequence at one end of the junction differs from germline and may be a read error. The chain links TRBV7-9 to TRBJ1-4; D is unresolved. Germline V gene lookup returns CDR1 SEHNR and CDR2 FQNEAQ (reference sequence). This CDR3 comprises 16 residues. Written as DNA, the CDR3 is TGTACCAGCAGCTTCTCGGATTGGCAGCCTAATGAAAAACTGCTTTTT. This translates into CTSSFSDWQPNEKLLF.

This chain connects TRBV24-1 to TRBJ2-7; 7 bases are shared with TRBD1. CDR3 size: 14 residues. The ends lost 4 bases at V and 0 bases at J; junction bases unmatched: 2. Germline values: CDR1 KGHDR, CDR2 SFDVKD. The CDR3 loop is CATSDGTASYEQYF. As DNA, the CDR3 is TGTGCCACCAGTGACGGGACAGCCTCCTACGAGCAGTACTTC.

The V call is TRBV7-6, the J call TRBJ2-2; D may be TRBD1 (6 bases). Germline loops: CDR1 SGHVS, CDR2 FNYEAQ. Trimming removed 2 bases from V and 5 bases from J, with 15 bases in between. The CDR3 contains 16 residues. The CDR3: CASSLMGHLETGELFF. CDR3 nucleotides: TGTGCCAGCAGCTTAATGGGACACCTGGAGACCGGGGAGCTGTTTTTT.

By its share, this clonotype is large. The chain has TRBV5-8 and TRBJ2-7; either TRBD1 or TRBD2 may fit D (5 bases each). This CDR3 is 14 amino acids long. The V end was cut by 4 bases, the J end by 2 bases, with 13 bases between. CDR1 is SGHTS, CDR2 YDEGEE, per germline. CDR3 DNA sequence: TGTGCCAGCAGCGGGGACGTGGAACCCTACGAGCAGTACTTC. Its translation is CASSGDVEPYEQYF.

In this sample, this clonotype turned up a few times. A much larger clone sits a single nucleotide away, making a read error possible. V usage is TRBV5-6 and J usage is TRBJ2-5; TRBD2 agrees at 9 bases. V lost 4 bases and J lost 2; bases outside the gene matches: 6. This CDR3 is 15 amino acids long. CDR1 is SGHDT and CDR2 is YYEEEE in the germline V gene. CDR3 nucleotide sequence: TGTGCCAGCAGCGGGGAGGCGGGGGGGCAAGAGACCCAGTACTTC. Translation: CASSGEAGGQETQYF.

The rearrangement links TRBV7-9 to TRBJ1-4; D is uncertain. The CDR3 loop spans 13 amino acids. Per germline, CDR1 SEHNR and CDR2 FQNEAQ (reference sequence). V was pared by 5 bases and J by 5 bases, with 9 bases between. The CDR3 region has the DNA TGTGCCAGCAGCCACGGAATCAATGAAAAACTGTTTTTT. As protein: CASSHGINEKLFF.

This clonotype was recorded only once. The gene calls are TRBV9 and TRBJ1-2, with a tentative D call TRBD1 (5 bases). Germline CDR1 and CDR2: SGDLS and YYNGEE. The germline V and J ends were trimmed by 3 bases and 4 bases, with 16 bases remaining between them. The CDR3 is 15 amino acids. The CDR3 coding sequence is TGTGCCAGCAGCGACGACGAGGGGAACTTCTATGGCTACACCTTC. This encodes CASSDDEGNFYGYTF. The full variable domain, completed using reference TRBV9 and TRBJ1-2, is DSGVTQTPKHLITATGQRVTLRCSPRSGDLSVYWYQQSLDQGLQFLIQYYNGEERAKGNILERFSAQQFPDLHSELNLSSLELGDSALYFCASSDDEGNFYGYTFGSGTRLTVV.

The chain joins TRBV6-1 to TRBJ2-7; TRBD1 matches 9 bases. V shed 5 bases, J shed 6 bases, and the junction held 5 bases outside the gene matches. Per the germline V gene, CDR1 is MNHNS and CDR2 is SASEGT. CDR3 length equals 13 residues. The CDR3 sequence: CASSRTGEGEQYF. The CDR3 DNA reads TGTGCCAGCAGTAGGACAGGGGAGGGCGAGCAGTACTTC.

This chain links TRBV5-6 with TRBJ2-7, with no clear D. The CDR3 has 16 residues. CDR1 and CDR2 from the germline V gene are SGHDT and YYEEEE. Trimming took 4 bases from V and 0 from J, leaving 17 bases between them. The CDR3: CASSPFQETISYEQYF. The CDR3 DNA sequence: TGTGCCAGCAGCCCCTTTCAGGAAACCATCTCCTACGAGCAGTACTTC.

The genes are TRBV7-9 and TRBJ2-5, with 8 bases that match TRBD1. CDR1 SEHNR and CDR2 FQNEAQ come from the germline V gene (reference sequence). V trimming: 0 bases; J trimming: 0 bases; junction bases outside the gene matches: 0. The CDR3 spans 15 residues. CDR3 sequence: CASSLATGDQETQYF. The CDR3 nucleotides read TGTGCCAGCAGCTTAGCGACAGGGGACCAAGAGACCCAGTACTTC.

On this clonotype: Mismatch with germline at one junction end may stem from a read error. This sequence joins TRBV28 and TRBJ2-5; D may be TRBD1 (6 bases). The CDR3 totals 18 residues. Germline values: CDR1 MDHEN, CDR2 SYDVKM. CDR3 protein: CSSSSGSDWGLLRETQYF. The CDR3 DNA follows: TGTTCCAGCAGTTCTGGATCGGACTGGGGGCTTTTGAGGGAGACCCAGTACTTC.

In this sample, this clonotype turned up once. This sequence joins TRBV6-4 and TRBJ2-3; 8 positions agree with TRBD2. Germline V CDR1 and CDR2: MRHNA, SNTAGT. V shed 0 bases and J 4 bases; nucleotides not matched to a gene: 6. This CDR3 region has 16 residues. The CDR3 is CASSDSMASGPDTQYF. The CDR3 coding sequence is TGTGCCAGCAGTGACTCGATGGCTAGCGGGCCAGATACGCAGTATTTT.

The rearrangement uses TRBV5-1 and TRBJ2-1, with D possibly TRBD1 on 6 matching bases. V was cut by 3 bases and J by 0 bases, with 10 bases left in between. Per germline, CDR1 SGHRS and CDR2 YFSETQ. The CDR3 runs to 15 residues. The CDR3 loop reads CASSSTGSSYNEQFF. CDR3 nucleotides: TGCGCCAGCAGCTCTACAGGGAGCTCCTACAATGAGCAGTTCTTC.

The chain uses TRBV5-1 and TRBJ1-4; D not resolved. Trimming shortened V by 0 bases and J by 8 bases, and 2 bases separated the two germline ends. This CDR3 region has 11 residues. In germline, CDR1 is SGHRS, CDR2 YFSETQ. CDR3 sequence: CASSLGEKLFF. CDR3 bases: TGCGCCAGCAGCTTGGGGGAAAAACTGTTTTTT.

Points on this clonotype: Sequence at one end of the junction differs from germline and may be a read error. The CDR3 DNA reads as TGTGCCAGCAGTTACGGGAGCTCCTACAATGGGCAGTTCTTC. Protein sequence: CASSYGSSYNGQFF. The chain recombines TRBV6-5 with TRBJ2-1; tentatively, D is TRBD2 (5 bases). The CDR3 is 14 residues long. From germline, CDR1 is MNHEY and CDR2 SVGAGI.

This CDR3 is CASSFSSVQETQYF. CDR3 coding DNA: TGTGCCAGCAGTTTCTCCAGCGTCCAAGAGACCCAGTACTTC. V and J are TRBV28 and TRBJ2-5; D gene uncertain. CDR3 length: 14 amino acids. Per the germline V gene, CDR1 is MDHEN and CDR2 is SYDVKM. V lost 3 bases and J lost 1, with 9 bases in between.

The chain joins TRBV7-3 to TRBJ1-2, with D hard to call. Germline lookup yields CDR1 SGHTA and CDR2 FQGTGA. The CDR3 runs to 16 residues. V dropped 1 base and J dropped 8 bases, with 20 bases sitting between them. For the CDR3, the DNA is TGTGCCAGCAGCTTAAGTCTAGGAGACTCTTTTGAAGGCTACACCTTC. This gives the protein CASSLSLGDSFEGYTF. The whole variable domain, remainder taken from reference TRBV7-3 and TRBJ1-2, is GAGVSQTPSNKVTEKGKYVELRCDPISGHTALYWYRQSLGQGPEFLIYFQGTGAADDSGLPNDRFFAVRPEGSVSTLKIQRTERGDSAVYLCASSLSLGDSFEGYTFGSGTRLTVV.

The V gene is TRBV14, the J gene TRBJ2-7; D is unresolved. This CDR3 has 14 amino acids. Germline lookup yields CDR1 SGHDN and CDR2 FVKESK. Trimming left V 3 bases short and J 4 bases short, with 13 bases between. The CDR3 DNA is TGTGCCAGCAGCCATCTCCTATGGGCTTACGAGCAGTACTTC. Protein product: CASSHLLWAYEQYF.